Listed below are T cell receptor beta chains from one sample, sequenced in a study of beta chain features in type 1 diabetes. Sequencing was performed with immunoSEQ multiplex PCR; in TCRdb, only in-frame clones are kept and a portion is missing. The sample has over 600,000 clones; 9.5% to 15% are singletons. Sequencing was done on a sample of naive CD4+ T cells from blood. These receptors were obtained from a man aged 25 to 45 with type 1 diabetes. CDR3s leave out the opening cysteine and the closing phenylalanine or tryptophan. Clone size appears in some rows only: once, few, many, or a class for an expanded clone.

CDR3: AWSRGLSSYEQY
size: few
length: 12
J: TRBJ2-7
V: TRBV30

CDR3: ASSLGNGQGEVNTEAF
size: few
length: 16
J: TRBJ1-1
V: TRBV5-1

CDR3: ASTFLDRDYGYT
size: -
length: 12
J: TRBJ1-2
V: TRBV19

CDR3: ASSPGQGPEKLF
size: few
length: 12
J: TRBJ1-4
V: TRBV18

CDR3: ASSPSELYGYT
size: -
length: 11
J: TRBJ1-2
V: TRBV4-3

CDR3: ASSLEQGPEAF
size: -
length: 11
J: TRBJ1-1
V: TRBV13

CDR3: ASTARTANTGELF
size: -
length: 13
J: TRBJ2-2
V: TRBV5-1

CDR3: ASSLSASGVPYEQY
size: few
length: 14
J: TRBJ2-7
V: TRBV27

CDR3: ASRYRVEDEQF
size: many
length: 11
J: TRBJ2-1
V: TRBV23-1

CDR3: ASSLGGSGNTIY
size: -
length: 12
J: TRBJ1-3
V: TRBV7-2

CDR3: ASSLSGTATGELF
size: few
length: 13
J: TRBJ2-2
V: TRBV7-2

CDR3: ASRSGASGNTIY
size: -
length: 12
J: TRBJ1-3
V: TRBV7-9

CDR3: ASSAGEGRYTDTQY
size: few
length: 14
J: TRBJ2-3
V: TRBV9

CDR3: ASSLLGEEF
size: few
length: 9
J: TRBJ2-1
V: TRBV7-9

CDR3: ASSRTSGSTDTQY
size: -
length: 13
J: TRBJ2-3
V: TRBV7-2

CDR3: ASSISNEKLF
size: -
length: 10
J: TRBJ1-4
V: TRBV5-1

CDR3: ASSLWDTSYEQY
size: -
length: 12
J: TRBJ2-7
V: TRBV7-9

CDR3: ASSQVISGSTDTQY
size: -
length: 14
J: TRBJ2-3
V: TRBV4-1

CDR3: ASSLTGYEQY
size: few
length: 10
J: TRBJ2-7
V: TRBV5-4

CDR3: ASSLVSTGQETQY
size: few
length: 13
J: TRBJ2-5
V: TRBV7-2

CDR3: ASSTGMGVLDQPQH
size: few
length: 14
J: TRBJ1-5
V: TRBV9

CDR3: ASSALHGEQF
size: few
length: 10
J: TRBJ2-1
V: TRBV25-1

CDR3: AISEGRVNQPQH
size: few
length: 12
J: TRBJ1-5
V: TRBV10-3

CDR3: SVELPGSGEKLF
size: -
length: 12
J: TRBJ1-4
V: TRBV29-1

CDR3: ASSVMDSNTEAF
size: few
length: 12
J: TRBJ1-1
V: TRBV2

CDR3: ASSAPGQGFTDTQY
size: -
length: 14
J: TRBJ2-3
V: TRBV9

CDR3: ASRSASGGSYNEQF
size: -
length: 14
J: TRBJ2-1
V: TRBV28

CDR3: ASSVRGSTDTQY
size: few
length: 12
J: TRBJ2-3
V: TRBV9

CDR3: ASSPQGPQGAF
size: few
length: 11
J: TRBJ1-1
V: TRBV18

CDR3: AWSVGGSGNTIY
size: -
length: 12
J: TRBJ1-3
V: TRBV30

CDR3: AISIKRPGELF
size: few
length: 11
J: TRBJ2-2
V: TRBV10-3

CDR3: ASSPVSGDRNEQY
size: few
length: 13
J: TRBJ2-7
V: TRBV11-2

CDR3: ASSGGTGVTPYNEQF
size: once
length: 15
J: TRBJ2-1
V: TRBV6-1

CDR3: ASSLRGGEQY
size: few
length: 10
J: TRBJ2-7
V: TRBV7-9

CDR3: ASSAYTGELF
size: -
length: 10
J: TRBJ2-2
V: TRBV7-2

CDR3: ASSVRGEGDTEAF
size: few
length: 13
J: TRBJ1-1
V: TRBV5-1

CDR3: ASSLPLAGEDTQY
size: few
length: 13
J: TRBJ2-3
V: TRBV5-1

CDR3: ASSGRGPDNEQF
size: few
length: 12
J: TRBJ2-1
V: TRBV9

CDR3: ASTQRWTDTQY
size: few
length: 11
J: TRBJ2-3
V: TRBV7-2

CDR3: ASSVRGVSTGELF
size: few
length: 13
J: TRBJ2-2
V: TRBV9

CDR3: ASSLGQNYGYT
size: few
length: 11
J: TRBJ1-2
V: TRBV28

CDR3: ASSTTDGRSGNTIY
size: few
length: 14
J: TRBJ1-3
V: TRBV7-2

CDR3: ASSRVSGELF
size: -
length: 10
J: TRBJ2-2
V: TRBV7-7

CDR3: ATSRVQGSEQY
size: -
length: 11
J: TRBJ2-7
V: TRBV15

CDR3: SVVTSGGRRSNEQF
size: few
length: 14
J: TRBJ2-1
V: TRBV29-1

CDR3: ASSEQTVSNEQF
size: -
length: 12
J: TRBJ2-1
V: TRBV6-1

CDR3: ASSPDRDTEAF
size: -
length: 11
J: TRBJ1-1
V: TRBV9

CDR3: ASSQAQGADNEQF
size: few
length: 13
J: TRBJ2-1
V: TRBV4-2

CDR3: SVEGKDRVGYT
size: -
length: 11
J: TRBJ1-2
V: TRBV29-1

CDR3: AWSAHPRGQGSYEQY
size: -
length: 15
J: TRBJ2-7
V: TRBV30

CDR3: ASTIGGAGEQF
size: few
length: 11
J: TRBJ2-1
V: TRBV9

CDR3: ATDRGPDYGYT
size: -
length: 11
J: TRBJ1-2
V: TRBV10-3

CDR3: ASNDYTDTQY
size: -
length: 10
J: TRBJ2-3
V: TRBV19